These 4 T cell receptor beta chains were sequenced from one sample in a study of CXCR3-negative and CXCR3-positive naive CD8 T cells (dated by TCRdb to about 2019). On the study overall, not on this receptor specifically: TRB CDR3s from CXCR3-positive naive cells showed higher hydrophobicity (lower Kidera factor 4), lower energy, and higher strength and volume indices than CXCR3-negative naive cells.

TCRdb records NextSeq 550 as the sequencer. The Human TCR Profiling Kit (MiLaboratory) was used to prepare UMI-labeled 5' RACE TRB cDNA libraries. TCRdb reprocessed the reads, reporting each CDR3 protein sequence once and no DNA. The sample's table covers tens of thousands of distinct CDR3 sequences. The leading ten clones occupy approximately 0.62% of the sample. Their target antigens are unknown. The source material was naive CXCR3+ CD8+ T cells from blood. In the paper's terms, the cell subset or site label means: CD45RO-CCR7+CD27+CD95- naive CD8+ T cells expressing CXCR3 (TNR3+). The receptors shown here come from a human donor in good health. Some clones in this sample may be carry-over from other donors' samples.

The CDR3 sequence is CASSLGGTSTDTQYF. The chain joins TRBV5-1 to TRBJ2-3. CDR1 and CDR2 from the germline V gene are SGHRS and YFSETQ. The CDR3 spans 15 residues.

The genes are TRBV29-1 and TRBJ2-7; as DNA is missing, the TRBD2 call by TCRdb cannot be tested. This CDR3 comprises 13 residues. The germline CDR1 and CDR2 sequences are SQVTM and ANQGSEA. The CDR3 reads CSMTSGGLYEQYF.

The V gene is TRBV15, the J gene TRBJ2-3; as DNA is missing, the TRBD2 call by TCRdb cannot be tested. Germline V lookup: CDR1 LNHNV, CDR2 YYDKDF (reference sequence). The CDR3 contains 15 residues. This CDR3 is CATSRDPGGTDTQYF.

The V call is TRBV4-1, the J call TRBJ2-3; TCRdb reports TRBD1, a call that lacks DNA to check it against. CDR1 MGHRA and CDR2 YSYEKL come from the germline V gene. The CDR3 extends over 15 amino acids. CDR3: CASSQVTRGGDTQYF.